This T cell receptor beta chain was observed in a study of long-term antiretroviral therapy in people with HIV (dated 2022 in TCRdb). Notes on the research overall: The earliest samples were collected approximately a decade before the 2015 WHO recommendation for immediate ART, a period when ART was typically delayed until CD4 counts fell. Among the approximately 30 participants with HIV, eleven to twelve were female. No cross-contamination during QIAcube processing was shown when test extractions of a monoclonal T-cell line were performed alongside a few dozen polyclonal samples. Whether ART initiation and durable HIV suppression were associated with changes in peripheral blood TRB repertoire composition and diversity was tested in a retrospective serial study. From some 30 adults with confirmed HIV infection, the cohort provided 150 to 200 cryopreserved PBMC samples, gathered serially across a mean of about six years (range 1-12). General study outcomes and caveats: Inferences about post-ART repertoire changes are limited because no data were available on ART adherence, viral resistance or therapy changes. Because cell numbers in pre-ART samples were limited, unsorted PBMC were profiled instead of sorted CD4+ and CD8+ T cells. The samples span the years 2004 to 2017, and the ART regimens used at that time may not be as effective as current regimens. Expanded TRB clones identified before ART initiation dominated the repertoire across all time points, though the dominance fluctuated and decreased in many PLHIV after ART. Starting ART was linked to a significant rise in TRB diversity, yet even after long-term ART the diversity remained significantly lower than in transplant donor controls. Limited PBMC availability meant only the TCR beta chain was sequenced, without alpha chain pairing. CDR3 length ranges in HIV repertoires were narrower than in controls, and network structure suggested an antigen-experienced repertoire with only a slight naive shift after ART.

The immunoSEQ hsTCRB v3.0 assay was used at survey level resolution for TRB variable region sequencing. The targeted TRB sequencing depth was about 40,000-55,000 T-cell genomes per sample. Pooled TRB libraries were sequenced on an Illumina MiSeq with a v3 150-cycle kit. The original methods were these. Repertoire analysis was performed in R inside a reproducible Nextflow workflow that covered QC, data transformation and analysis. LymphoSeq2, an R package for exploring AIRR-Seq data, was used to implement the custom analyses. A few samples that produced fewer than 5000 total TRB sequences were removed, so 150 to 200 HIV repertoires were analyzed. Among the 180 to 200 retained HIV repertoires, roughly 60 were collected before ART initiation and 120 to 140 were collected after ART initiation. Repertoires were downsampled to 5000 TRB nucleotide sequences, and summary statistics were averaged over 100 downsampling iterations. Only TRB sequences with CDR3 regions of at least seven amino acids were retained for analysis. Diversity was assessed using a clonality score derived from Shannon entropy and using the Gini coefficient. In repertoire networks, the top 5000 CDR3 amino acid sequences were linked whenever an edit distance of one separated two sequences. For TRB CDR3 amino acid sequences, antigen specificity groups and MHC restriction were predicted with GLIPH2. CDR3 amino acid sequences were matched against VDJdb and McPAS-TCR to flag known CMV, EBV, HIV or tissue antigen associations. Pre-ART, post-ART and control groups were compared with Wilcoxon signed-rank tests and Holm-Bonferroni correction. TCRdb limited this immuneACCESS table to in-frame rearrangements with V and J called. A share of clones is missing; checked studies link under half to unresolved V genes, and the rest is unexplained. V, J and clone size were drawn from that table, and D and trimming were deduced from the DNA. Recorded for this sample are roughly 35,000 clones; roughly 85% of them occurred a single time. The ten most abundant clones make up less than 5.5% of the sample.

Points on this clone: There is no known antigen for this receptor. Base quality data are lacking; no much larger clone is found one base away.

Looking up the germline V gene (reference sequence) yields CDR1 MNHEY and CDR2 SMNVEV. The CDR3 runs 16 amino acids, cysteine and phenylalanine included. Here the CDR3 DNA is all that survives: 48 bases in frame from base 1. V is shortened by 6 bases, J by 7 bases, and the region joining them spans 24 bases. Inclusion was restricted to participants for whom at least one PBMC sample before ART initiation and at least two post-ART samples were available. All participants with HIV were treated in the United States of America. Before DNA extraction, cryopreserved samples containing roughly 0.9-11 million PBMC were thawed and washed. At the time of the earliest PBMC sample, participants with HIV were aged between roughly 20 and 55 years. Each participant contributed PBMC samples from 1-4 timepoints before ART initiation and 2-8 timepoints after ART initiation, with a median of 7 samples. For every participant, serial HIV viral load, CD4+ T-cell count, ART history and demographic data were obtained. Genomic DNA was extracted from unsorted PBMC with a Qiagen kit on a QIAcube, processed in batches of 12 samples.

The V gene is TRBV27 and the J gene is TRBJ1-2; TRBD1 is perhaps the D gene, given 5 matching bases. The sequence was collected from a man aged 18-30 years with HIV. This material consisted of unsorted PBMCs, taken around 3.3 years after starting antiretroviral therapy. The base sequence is TGTGCCAGCAGGAAACGGGACCGATTATTAATTGGTGGCTACACCTTC. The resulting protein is CASRKRDRLLIGGYTF.